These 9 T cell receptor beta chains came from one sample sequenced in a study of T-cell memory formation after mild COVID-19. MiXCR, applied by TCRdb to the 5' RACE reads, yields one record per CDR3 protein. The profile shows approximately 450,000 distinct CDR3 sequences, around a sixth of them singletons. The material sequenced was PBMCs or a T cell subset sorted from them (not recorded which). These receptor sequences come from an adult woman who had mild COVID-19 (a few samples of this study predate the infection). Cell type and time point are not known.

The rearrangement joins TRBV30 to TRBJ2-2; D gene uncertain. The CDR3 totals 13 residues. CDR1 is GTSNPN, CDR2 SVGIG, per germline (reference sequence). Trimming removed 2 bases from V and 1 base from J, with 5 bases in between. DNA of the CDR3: TGTGCCTGGAGTCGACAGAACACCGGGGAGCTGTTTTTT. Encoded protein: CAWSRQNTGELFF.

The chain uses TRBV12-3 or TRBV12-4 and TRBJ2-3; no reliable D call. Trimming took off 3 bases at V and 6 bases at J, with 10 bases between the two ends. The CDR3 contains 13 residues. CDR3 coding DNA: TGTGCCAGCAGTTTCTCTCCGGGCGATACGCAGTATTTT. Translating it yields CASSFSPGDTQYF.

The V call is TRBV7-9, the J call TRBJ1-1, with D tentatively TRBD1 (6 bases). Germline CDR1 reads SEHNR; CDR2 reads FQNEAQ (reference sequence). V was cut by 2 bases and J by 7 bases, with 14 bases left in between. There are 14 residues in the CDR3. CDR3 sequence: CASSLSGAGNEAFF. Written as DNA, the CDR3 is TGTGCCAGCAGCTTATCAGGGGCGGGGAATGAAGCTTTCTTT.

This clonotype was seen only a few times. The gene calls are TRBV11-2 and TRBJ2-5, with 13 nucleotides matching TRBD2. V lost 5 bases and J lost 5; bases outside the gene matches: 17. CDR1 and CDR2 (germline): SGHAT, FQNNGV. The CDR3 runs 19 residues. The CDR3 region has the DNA TGTGCCAGCAGCGCCCAGGCCCTGGGACTAGCGGGATCGGGTGAGACCCAGTACTTC. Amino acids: CASSAQALGLAGSGETQYF.

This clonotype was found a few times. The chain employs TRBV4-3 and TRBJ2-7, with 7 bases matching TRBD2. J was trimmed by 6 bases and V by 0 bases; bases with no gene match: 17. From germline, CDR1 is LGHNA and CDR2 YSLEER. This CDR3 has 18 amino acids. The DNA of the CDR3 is TGCGCCAGCAGCCAAGATTGGGAGGGAGGGATAAGTTCGGGCGAGCAGTACTTC. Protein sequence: CASSQDWEGGISSGEQYF.

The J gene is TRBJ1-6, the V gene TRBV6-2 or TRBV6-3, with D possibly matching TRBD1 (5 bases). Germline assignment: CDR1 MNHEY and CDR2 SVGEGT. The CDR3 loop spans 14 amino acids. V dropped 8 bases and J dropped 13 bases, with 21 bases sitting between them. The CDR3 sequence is CASAIGTVPTPLHF. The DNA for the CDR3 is TGTGCCAGCGCCATTGGGACGGTCCCAACGCCCCTCCACTTT.

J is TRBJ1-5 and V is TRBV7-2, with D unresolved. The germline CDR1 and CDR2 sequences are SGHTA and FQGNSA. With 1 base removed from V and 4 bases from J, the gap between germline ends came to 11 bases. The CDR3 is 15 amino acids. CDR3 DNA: TGTGCCAGCAGCTTAGTGCTCGGAAAAAATCAGCCCCAGCATTTT. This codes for CASSLVLGKNQPQHF.

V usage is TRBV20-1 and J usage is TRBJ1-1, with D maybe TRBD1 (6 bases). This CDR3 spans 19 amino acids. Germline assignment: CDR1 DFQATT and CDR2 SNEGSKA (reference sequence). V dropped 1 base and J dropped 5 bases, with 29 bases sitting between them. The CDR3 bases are TGCAGTGCTAGAGCCCGGGGAAGAGGAGGTCGGGCGGGGGCAACTGAAGCTTTCTTT. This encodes CSARARGRGGRAGATEAFF.

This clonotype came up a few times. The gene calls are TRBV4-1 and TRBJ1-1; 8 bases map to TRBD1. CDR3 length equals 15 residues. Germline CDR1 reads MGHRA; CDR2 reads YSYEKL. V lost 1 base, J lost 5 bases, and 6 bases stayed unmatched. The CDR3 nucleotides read TGCGCCAGCAGCCAAGTGGACAGGGTTTGGACTGAAGCTTTCTTT. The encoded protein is CASSQVDRVWTEAFF.